The 18 T cell receptor beta chains given below trace back to one sample, sequenced in a study of CD8 T cells in ankylosing spondylitis. Study results and limitations: Several highly homologous variants made up a TCR beta motif, and this motif appeared characteristic of ankylosing spondylitis blood.

A single record per CDR3 protein comes from TCRdb applying MiXCR to the 5' RACE reads. Of a few hundred thousand distinct CDR3 sequences in the sample, 20% to 25% were seen once. No antigen is known for these receptors. Input material: blood, either unsorted or a sorted T cell fraction (not recorded which). All receptors derive from a male donor with ankylosing spondylitis.

The rearrangement uses TRBV30 and TRBJ2-4; 8 nucleotides line up with TRBD2. The CDR3 has 13 residues. Trimming took 2 bases from V and 7 from J; bases not matched to a gene: 4. Germline V lookup: CDR1 GTSNPN, CDR2 SVGIG (reference sequence). The CDR3 reads CAWSLGGRNIQYF. The DNA for the CDR3 is TGTGCCTGGAGTTTAGGCGGGAGGAACATTCAGTACTTC.

V is TRBV28 and J is TRBJ2-7; D gene ambiguous. V lost 6 bases, J lost 2 bases, and 11 bases lay in between. Looked up from germline, CDR1 is MDHEN and CDR2 is SYDVKM. The CDR3 is 13 amino acids. Here the CDR3 reads CASSLTEPYEQYF. The CDR3 DNA follows: TGTGCCAGCAGCCTCACGGAACCCTACGAGCAGTACTTC. The variable domain in full, with the rest retrieved from reference TRBV28 and TRBJ2-7, is DVKVTQSSRYLVKRTGEKVFLECVQDMDHENMFWYRQDPGLGLRLIYFSYDVKMKEKGDIPEGYSVSREKKERFSLILESASTNQTSMYLCASSLTEPYEQYFGPGTRLTVT.

This clonotype was counted only a few times. V and J are TRBV2 and TRBJ1-1; no definite D call. CDR3 length: 12 amino acids. From germline, CDR1 is SNHLY and CDR2 FYNNEI. Trimming left V 7 bases short and J 4 bases short, with 10 bases between. The CDR3 DNA follows: TGTGCCAGCATGTGGGATGGCACTGAAGCTTTCTTT. This codes for CASMWDGTEAFF.

The gene calls are TRBV6-2 or TRBV6-3 and TRBJ2-7; D call uncertain. From germline, CDR1 is MNHEY and CDR2 SVGEGT. Trimming removed 11 bases at V and 0 bases at J, with 11 bases between. CDR3 length: 12 amino acids. The CDR3 region has the DNA TGTGCCCTCGGCGACACCTCCTACGAGCAGTACTTC. Translating gives CALGDTSYEQYF.

This clonotype was seen more than once but under ten times. V and J are TRBV5-1 and TRBJ2-7; possibly TRBD2 for D (5 bases). Deletions cut 4 bases from V and 1 base from J, with 15 bases between. Germline-derived CDR1 and CDR2 are SGHRS and YFSETQ. The CDR3 has 15 amino acids. The CDR3 here is CASSAGIIASYEQYF. DNA for the CDR3: TGCGCCAGCAGCGCCGGGATTATTGCTTCCTACGAGCAGTACTTC.

This clonotype has more than one count but fewer than ten. The V gene is TRBV7-9, the J gene TRBJ2-3; 13 bases match TRBD2. Germline CDR1 SEHNR, CDR2 FQNEAQ (reference sequence). The CDR3 consists of 15 residues. With 6 bases clipped from V and 2 bases from J, the junction kept 2 bases outside the gene matches. The CDR3 loop is CASRTSGRPTDTQYF. The CDR3 nucleotides read TGTGCCAGCAGGACTAGCGGGAGGCCCACAGATACGCAGTATTTT.

The V and J genes are TRBV20-1 and TRBJ2-5; tentatively, D is TRBD1 (5 bases). In germline, CDR1 is DFQATT, CDR2 SNEGSKA (reference sequence). The CDR3 has 14 residues. Trimming cost V 6 bases and J 5 bases, with 19 bases left between them. The CDR3 nucleotides read TGCAGTGCCCCACGGGTACAGGTGGGGGAGACCCAGTACTTC. Its protein is CSAPRVQVGETQYF.

As DNA, the CDR3 is TGTGCCAGCAGTGAATTAGGGAACACTGAAGCTTTCTTT. The encoded protein is CASSELGNTEAFF. This chain joins TRBV25-1 and TRBJ1-1, with D unresolved. The CDR3 covers 13 residues. The V gene lost 1 base and the J gene lost 1 base, with 4 bases spanning the gap. Germline V gene lookup returns CDR1 MGHDK and CDR2 SYGVNS.

This clonotype was detected only a few times. The chain employs TRBV20-1 and TRBJ1-2; D uncertain. Germline lookup yields CDR1 DFQATT and CDR2 SNEGSKA (reference sequence). Trimming pared 6 bases from V and 6 bases from J, leaving 11 bases between. The CDR3 is 11 residues long. The CDR3 coding sequence is TGCAGTGCGTACGAGGCGGATGGCTACACCTTC. Amino acids: CSAYEADGYTF.

This rearrangement joins TRBV4-1 to TRBJ1-2; 8 bases fit TRBD1. There are 15 residues in the CDR3. The germline gives CDR1 MGHRA, CDR2 YSYEKL. V was pared by 0 bases and J by 4 bases, with 4 bases of the junction left unmatched. The CDR3 loop is CASSQDWTGPYGYTF. Here the CDR3 DNA reads TGCGCCAGCAGCCAAGACTGGACAGGGCCCTATGGCTACACCTTC.

This rearrangement joins TRBV7-2 to TRBJ2-7; 11 bases are a match to TRBD2. Germline values: CDR1 SGHTA, CDR2 FQGNSA. J lost 7 bases, V lost 5 bases, and 13 bases had no gene match. The CDR3 loop spans 16 amino acids. The chain's CDR3 is CASSTTRIAGGREQYF. CDR3 sequence (DNA): TGTGCCAGCAGCACCACTCGAATAGCGGGAGGGCGGGAGCAGTACTTC.

This clonotype turned up a few times. The genes are TRBV20-1 and TRBJ2-7; 8 nucleotides match TRBD2. Germline assignment: CDR1 DFQATT and CDR2 SNEGSKA (reference sequence). V shed 8 bases and J 5 bases; nucleotides not matched to a gene: 11. This CDR3 comprises 13 residues. The CDR3 region is CSFQPGLENEQYF. As DNA, the CDR3 is TGCAGTTTTCAACCGGGACTAGAGAACGAGCAGTACTTC.

The chain has TRBV7-8 and TRBJ2-7; D gene ambiguous. V shed 0 bases and J shed 0 bases, with 9 bases lying between them. This CDR3 has 15 amino acids. The germline CDR1 and CDR2 sequences are SGHVS and FQNEAQ. The CDR3: CASSLARVSSYEQYF. CDR3 nucleotides: TGTGCCAGCAGCTTAGCCCGCGTAAGCTCCTACGAGCAGTACTTC.

The CDR3 DNA sequence: TGTGCTAGTGCCCCGGACCGGGGACAGGTCAAAATATTCTTCTCTGGAAACACCATATATTTT. This gives the protein CASAPDRGQVKIFFSGNTIYF. The chain is built from TRBV12-5 and TRBJ1-3; TRBD1 agrees at 8 bases. Trimming cost V 7 bases and J 0 bases; bases outside gene matches: 23. CDR1 is LGHNT and CDR2 is FRNRAP in the germline V gene. The length of the CDR3 is 21 residues.

With regard to this clonotype: One end of the junction varies from germline; a read error may be responsible. The rearrangement joins TRBV20-1 to TRBJ2-1; 12 bases are a match to TRBD2. Per the germline V gene, CDR1 is DFQATT and CDR2 is SNEGSKA (reference sequence). The CDR3 runs 16 residues. The CDR3: CCAETGLAGIYNEQFF. The CDR3 nucleotides are TGCTGTGCTGAAACGGGACTAGCGGGTATTTACAATGAGCAGTTCTTC.

CDR3 DNA: TGTGCCAGCTCTCAGTTTGGGCAAGAGACCCAGTACTTC. Its translation is CASSQFGQETQYF. J is TRBJ2-5 and V is TRBV6-1; D not resolved. Deletions cut 8 bases from V and 2 bases from J, with 12 bases between. Germline values: CDR1 MNHNS, CDR2 SASEGT. CDR3 length equals 13 residues.

In the case of this clonotype: One junction end disagrees with the germline gene, perhaps due to a read error. The J gene is TRBJ2-7, the V gene TRBV9; D is unclear. The CDR3 totals 8 residues. Per germline, CDR1 SGDLS and CDR2 YYNGEE. The CDR3 DNA reads TGTGCCAGCAGCAGCCTTTGCTTC. This sequence encodes CASSSLCF.

The genes are TRBV7-9 and TRBJ2-5; 9 bases align to TRBD1. CDR1 is SEHNR and CDR2 is FQNEAQ in the germline V gene (reference sequence). The CDR3 has 15 residues. V dropped 1 base and J dropped 3; count of bases not matched to a gene: 3. The CDR3 region has the DNA TGTGCCAGCAGCTTAGGGGACAGGGCCAAAGAGACCCAGTACTTC. Residues: CASSLGDRAKETQYF.